This TCR beta chain originates from a study of blood T cell repertoires in COVID-19. Overall study context: The United States, Italy and Spain provided the acute and convalescent COVID-19 samples.

Measured with immunoSEQ multiplex PCR; TCRdb has only the in-frame clones, and not every one. Here the sample spans under 500,000 clones, 75% to 90% being singletons. The study recruited people aged roughly 18 to 100 years across under 25 US areas. Cohorts were assigned according to the clinical history that participants reported. The recovered donors of Cohort 3 showed two negative PCRs, clearance, or symptom resolution. The sequenced sample consisted of PBMCs or T cells enriched from blood (not recorded which). The origin of this receptor is a man aged 25-40 years who had recovered from COVID-19.

The chain's CDR3 is CASSGGGYTF. DNA for the CDR3: TGTGCCAGCAGTGGGGGGGGCTACACCTTC. The V gene is TRBV28, the J gene TRBJ1-2; a possible D gene is TRBD1 (5 bases). The CDR3 runs 10 residues. Trimming left V 5 bases short and J 8 bases short, with 6 bases between. Germline V lookup: CDR1 MDHEN, CDR2 SYDVKM.